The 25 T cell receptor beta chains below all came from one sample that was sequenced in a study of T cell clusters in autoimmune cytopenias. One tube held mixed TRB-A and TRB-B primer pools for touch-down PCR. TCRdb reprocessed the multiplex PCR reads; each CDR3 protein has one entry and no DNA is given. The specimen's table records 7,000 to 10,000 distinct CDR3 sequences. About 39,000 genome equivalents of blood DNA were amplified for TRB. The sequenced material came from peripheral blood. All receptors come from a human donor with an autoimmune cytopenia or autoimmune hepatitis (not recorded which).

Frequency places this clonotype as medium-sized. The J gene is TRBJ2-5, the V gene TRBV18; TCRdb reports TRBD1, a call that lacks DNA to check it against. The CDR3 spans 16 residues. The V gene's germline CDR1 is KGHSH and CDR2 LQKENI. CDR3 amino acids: CASSPPRAGGLETQYF.

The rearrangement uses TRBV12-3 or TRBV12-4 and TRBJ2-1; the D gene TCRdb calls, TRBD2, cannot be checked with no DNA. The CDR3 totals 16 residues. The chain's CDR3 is CASSIRGVSSYNEQFF.

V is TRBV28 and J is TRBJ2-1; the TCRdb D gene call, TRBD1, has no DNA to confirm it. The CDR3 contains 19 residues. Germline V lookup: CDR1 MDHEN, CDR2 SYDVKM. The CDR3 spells CASSGKTGGPSSSYNEQFF.

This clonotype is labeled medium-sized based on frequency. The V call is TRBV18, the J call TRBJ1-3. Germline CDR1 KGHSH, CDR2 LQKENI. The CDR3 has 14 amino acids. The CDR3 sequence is CASSTGEAGNTIYF.

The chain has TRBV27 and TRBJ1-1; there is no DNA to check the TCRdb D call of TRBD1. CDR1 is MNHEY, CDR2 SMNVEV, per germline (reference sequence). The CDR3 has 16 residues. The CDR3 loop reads CASSLKAGQGNTEAFF.

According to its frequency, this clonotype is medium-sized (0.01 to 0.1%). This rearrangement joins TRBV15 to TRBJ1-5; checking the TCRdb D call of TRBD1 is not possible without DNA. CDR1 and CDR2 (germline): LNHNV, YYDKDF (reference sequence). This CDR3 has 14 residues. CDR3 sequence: CATSVRGSNQPQHF.

The CDR3: CASSHTTGVGANVLTF. The J gene is TRBJ2-6, the V gene TRBV7-9; the TCRdb call, TRBD1, lacks DNA for checking. Looked up from germline, CDR1 is SEHNR and CDR2 is FQNEAQ (reference sequence). This CDR3 region has 16 residues.

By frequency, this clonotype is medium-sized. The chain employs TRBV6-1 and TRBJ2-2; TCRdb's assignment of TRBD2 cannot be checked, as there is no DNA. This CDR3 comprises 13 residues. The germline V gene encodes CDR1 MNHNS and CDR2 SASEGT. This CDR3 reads CASSAGGLRELFF.

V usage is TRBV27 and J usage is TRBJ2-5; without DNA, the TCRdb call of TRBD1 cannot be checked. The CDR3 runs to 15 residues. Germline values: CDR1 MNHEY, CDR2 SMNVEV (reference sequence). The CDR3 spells CASSLRTGLQETQYF.

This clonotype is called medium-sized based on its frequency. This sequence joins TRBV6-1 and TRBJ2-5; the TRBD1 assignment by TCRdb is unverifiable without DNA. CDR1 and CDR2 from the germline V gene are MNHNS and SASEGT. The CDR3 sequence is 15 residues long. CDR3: CASSAWTGIQETQYF.

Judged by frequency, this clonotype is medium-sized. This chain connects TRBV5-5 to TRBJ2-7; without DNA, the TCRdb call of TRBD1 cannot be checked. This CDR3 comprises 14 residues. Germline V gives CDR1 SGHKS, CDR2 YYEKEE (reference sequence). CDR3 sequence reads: CASSLTGATYEQYF.

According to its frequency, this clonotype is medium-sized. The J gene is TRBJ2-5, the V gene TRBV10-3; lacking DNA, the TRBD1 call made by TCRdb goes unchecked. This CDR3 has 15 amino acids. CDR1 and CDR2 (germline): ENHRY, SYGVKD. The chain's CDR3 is CAISDRKGGGGTQYF.

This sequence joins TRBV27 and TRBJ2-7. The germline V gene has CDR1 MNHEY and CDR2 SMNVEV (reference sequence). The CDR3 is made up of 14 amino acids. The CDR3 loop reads CASSLLQGAREQYF.

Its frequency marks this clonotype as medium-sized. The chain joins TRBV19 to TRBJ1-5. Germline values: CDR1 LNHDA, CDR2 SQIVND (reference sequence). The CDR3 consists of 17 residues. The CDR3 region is CASSASGGGYGNQPQHF.

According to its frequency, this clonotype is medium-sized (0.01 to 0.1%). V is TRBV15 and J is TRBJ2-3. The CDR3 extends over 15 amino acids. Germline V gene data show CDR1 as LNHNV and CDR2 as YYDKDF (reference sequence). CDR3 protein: CATSRDRQVTDTQYF.

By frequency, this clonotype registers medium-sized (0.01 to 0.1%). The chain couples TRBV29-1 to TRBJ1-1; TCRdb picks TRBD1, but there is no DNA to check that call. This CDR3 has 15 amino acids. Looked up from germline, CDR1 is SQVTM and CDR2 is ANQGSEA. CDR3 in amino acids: CSVPSWDPWDTEAFF.

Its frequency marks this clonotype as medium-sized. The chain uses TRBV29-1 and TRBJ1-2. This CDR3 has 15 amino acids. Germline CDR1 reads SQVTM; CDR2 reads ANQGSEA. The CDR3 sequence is CSVELLLDQKGGYTF.

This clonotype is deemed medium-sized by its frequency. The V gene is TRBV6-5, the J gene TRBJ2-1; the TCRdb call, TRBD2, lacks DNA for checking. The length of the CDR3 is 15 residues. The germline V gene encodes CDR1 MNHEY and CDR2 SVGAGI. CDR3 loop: CASSYSGAGNNEQFF.

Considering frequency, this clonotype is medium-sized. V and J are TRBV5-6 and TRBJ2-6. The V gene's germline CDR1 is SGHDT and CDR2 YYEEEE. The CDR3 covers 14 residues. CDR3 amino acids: CASSFTVGANVLTF. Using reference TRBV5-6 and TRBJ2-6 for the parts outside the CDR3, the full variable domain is DAGVTQSPTHLIKTRGQQVTLRCSPKSGHDTVSWYQQALGQGPQFIFQYYEEEERQRGNFPDRFSGHQFPNYSSELNVNALLLGDSALYLCASSFTVGANVLTFGAGSRLTVL.

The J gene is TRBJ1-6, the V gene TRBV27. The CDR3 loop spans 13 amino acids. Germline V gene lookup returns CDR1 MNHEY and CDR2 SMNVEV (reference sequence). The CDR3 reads CASSRYLGSPLHF.

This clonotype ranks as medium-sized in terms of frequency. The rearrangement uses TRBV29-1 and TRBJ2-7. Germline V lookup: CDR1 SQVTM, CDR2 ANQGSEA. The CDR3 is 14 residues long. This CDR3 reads CSVRIVRDSYEQYF.

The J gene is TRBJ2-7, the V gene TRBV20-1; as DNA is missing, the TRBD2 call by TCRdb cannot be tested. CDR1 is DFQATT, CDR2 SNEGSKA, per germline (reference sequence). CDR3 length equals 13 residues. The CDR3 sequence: CSARRAQGYEQYF.

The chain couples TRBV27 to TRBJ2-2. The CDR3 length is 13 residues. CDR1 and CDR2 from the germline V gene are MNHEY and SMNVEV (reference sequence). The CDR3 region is CASGLWVSGELFF.

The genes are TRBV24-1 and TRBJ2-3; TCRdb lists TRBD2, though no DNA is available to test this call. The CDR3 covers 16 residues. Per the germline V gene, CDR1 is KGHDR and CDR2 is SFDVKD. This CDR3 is CATSDPLGGGTDTQYF.

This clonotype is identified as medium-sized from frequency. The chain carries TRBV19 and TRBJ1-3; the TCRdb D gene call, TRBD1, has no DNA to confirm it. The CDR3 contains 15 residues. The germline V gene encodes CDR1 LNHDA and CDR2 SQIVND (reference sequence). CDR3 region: CASRNRDRAGNTIYF.